Below are 28 T cell receptor beta chains sequenced from a single sample in a study of blood T cell repertoires in COVID-19. The table came from immunoSEQ multiplex PCR; TCRdb's copy has only in-frame clones and leaves some out. Among about 72,000 clones listed, 82% were seen once. What was sequenced was peripheral blood. The receptors were sampled from a man in his sixties with acute or convalescent COVID-19.

CDR3 loop: CASSERGTAYEQYF. The CDR3 DNA is TGTGCCAGCAGTGAAAGGGGGACAGCCTACGAGCAGTACTTC. The V and J genes are TRBV6-1 and TRBJ2-7; TRBD1 matches 7 bases. There are 14 residues in the CDR3. V was clipped by 2 bases and J by 2 bases; unmatched bases: 3. CDR1 is MNHNS, CDR2 SASEGT, per germline.

The V gene is TRBV6-2 or TRBV6-3, the J gene TRBJ1-1; D gene ambiguous. The V end lost 5 bases, the J end lost 2 bases, and 12 bases lay between the germline ends. Germline CDR1 is MNHEY and CDR2 is SVGEGT. This CDR3 has 14 residues. In nucleotides, the CDR3 is TGTGCCAGCAGTATTATCGGAGTTAACACTGAAGCTTTCTTT. This translates into CASSIIGVNTEAFF.

CDR3 protein: CASRSDSMNTEAFF. Written as DNA, the CDR3 is TGTGCCAGCAGATCCGACAGTATGAACACTGAAGCTTTCTTT. The chain uses TRBV5-4 and TRBJ1-1; possible D gene TRBD1, 5 bases. The CDR3 extends over 14 amino acids. The germline V gene encodes CDR1 SGHNT and CDR2 YYREEE (reference sequence). Trimming took off 5 bases at V and 0 bases at J, with 11 bases between the two ends.

V gene TRBV7-8 combines with J gene TRBJ2-1; tentative D call: TRBD2 (7 bases). CDR3 length equals 18 residues. The V and J ends lost 5 bases and 11 bases respectively, with 31 bases between them. Looked up from germline, CDR1 is SGHVS and CDR2 is FQNEAQ. The CDR3 sequence is CASSPRPSRGGGAEQQFF. As DNA, the CDR3 is TGTGCCAGCAGCCCCCGACCCTCTAGAGGGGGGGGTGCGGAGCAGCAGTTCTTC.

The V gene is TRBV9, the J gene TRBJ1-1; a weak D match, TRBD1 (6 bases). The CDR3 runs 15 residues. The ends were cut back, 4 bases at V and 2 bases at J, with 15 bases in the middle. Germline V gene sequence: CDR1 SGDLS, CDR2 YYNGEE. The CDR3 DNA follows: TGTGCCAGCAGCCGGGGGGCTCAGATTAACACTGAAGCTTTCTTT. Amino acid sequence: CASSRGAQINTEAFF.

The chain uses TRBV3-1 (or the pseudogene TRBV3-2) and TRBJ1-3; the D is unclear. Trimming took 3 bases from V and 8 from J, leaving 5 bases between them. This CDR3 is 11 amino acids long. Looked up from germline, CDR1 is LGHDT and CDR2 is YNNKEL (reference sequence). Here the CDR3 DNA reads TGTGCCAGCAGCCAGCCGGACACCATATATTTT. Translated, it gives CASSQPDTIYF.

The chain has TRBV7-2 and TRBJ2-3, with 9 bases that match TRBD2. V shed 5 bases and J 1 base; nucleotides not matched to a gene: 7. This CDR3 contains 16 residues. Germline values: CDR1 SGHTA, CDR2 FQGNSA. The CDR3 DNA sequence: TGTGCCAGCAGCGCCCTTAGCGGGGGAGGCACAGATACGCAGTATTTT. Translated: CASSALSGGGTDTQYF.

The rearrangement links TRBV28 to TRBJ1-6; no clear D gene. With 2 bases removed from V and 13 bases from J, the gap between germline ends came to 9 bases. The CDR3 covers 12 residues. Per the germline V gene, CDR1 is MDHEN and CDR2 is SYDVKM. CDR3 sequence: CASSLQISPLHF. In nucleotides, the CDR3 is TGTGCCAGCAGTTTACAAATTAGTCCCCTCCACTTT.

V usage is TRBV9 and J usage is TRBJ2-2, with D possibly matching TRBD1 (5 bases). The germline V and J ends were trimmed by 0 bases and 3 bases, with 12 bases remaining between them. Per germline, CDR1 SGDLS and CDR2 YYNGEE. The CDR3 covers 16 residues. The CDR3 region has the DNA TGTGCCAGCAGCGTAGCTCAAGGGGTACACACCGGGGAGCTGTTTTTT. It is translated as CASSVAQGVHTGELFF.

As concerns this clone: The same CDR3 also results from other DNA sequences found in this sample. The chain carries TRBV10-3 and TRBJ2-5; TRBD1 might be the D (5 bases). CDR1 and CDR2 from the germline V gene are ENHRY and SYGVKD. V was pared by 4 bases and J by 2 bases, with 8 bases between. CDR3 length: 13 residues. The CDR3 protein is CAISVRQQETQYF. Here the CDR3 DNA reads TGTGCCATCAGTGTACGACAGCAAGAGACCCAGTACTTC.

This rearrangement joins TRBV19 to TRBJ1-1; possible D gene TRBD1, 6 bases. CDR1 and CDR2 (germline): LNHDA, SQIVND (reference sequence). The CDR3 consists of 15 residues. The V end was cut by 5 bases, the J end by 7 bases, with 20 bases between. CDR3 bases: TGTGCCAGTAGTTCCTCCGGGACAAAACTATTTGAAGCTTTCTTT. This gives the protein CASSSSGTKLFEAFF.

The V and J genes are TRBV7-9 and TRBJ2-7, with TRBD1 matching 7 bases. The CDR3 sequence is 16 residues long. J gave up 1 base and V 5 bases, and 11 bases lay outside the gene matches. Germline lookup yields CDR1 SEHNR and CDR2 FQNEAQ (reference sequence). The chain's CDR3 is CASSAGTAELSYEQYF. CDR3 sequence (DNA): TGTGCCAGCAGCGCCGGGACAGCGGAGCTTTCCTACGAGCAGTACTTC.

This clone came up once. This chain links TRBV4-3 with TRBJ1-1; D call uncertain. Between the trimmed V and J ends, which lost 4 bases and 5 bases, there was a span of 17 bases. Looked up from germline, CDR1 is LGHNA and CDR2 is YSLEER. The CDR3 spans 15 residues. CDR3 in amino acids: CASSPSRHGRTEAFF. As DNA, the CDR3 is TGCGCCAGCAGCCCATCCCGACACGGGAGGACTGAAGCTTTCTTT.

The genes are TRBV4-1 and TRBJ1-4; 8 positions agree with TRBD1. The CDR3 consists of 14 residues. Germline values: CDR1 MGHRA, CDR2 YSYEKL. Trimming took 1 base from V and 5 from J; bases not matched to a gene: 0. CDR3: CASSQGQGNEKLFF. In nucleotides, the CDR3 is TGCGCCAGCAGCCAAGGACAGGGGAATGAAAAACTGTTTTTT.

A single count supports this clone. This chain joins TRBV14 and TRBJ2-1; tentative D call: TRBD2 (5 bases). The germline V and J ends were trimmed by 6 bases and 6 bases, with 21 bases remaining between them. The CDR3 totals 16 residues. Germline CDR1 is SGHDN and CDR2 is FVKESK. The DNA of the CDR3 is TGTGCCAGCAGTTCCATGCGGGTGACAACCGGCAATGAGCAGTTCTTC. As protein: CASSSMRVTTGNEQFF.

V gene TRBV6-2 or TRBV6-3 combines with J gene TRBJ1-5, with 7 bases fitting TRBD1. Germline trimming cut 5 bases from V and 5 bases from J; bases unmatched to any gene: 12. The CDR3 extends over 16 amino acids. Germline V gene sequence: CDR1 MNHEY, CDR2 SVGEGT. The CDR3 is CASSTRQGKEDQPQHF. The DNA for the CDR3 is TGTGCCAGCAGTACCCGACAGGGAAAGGAGGATCAGCCCCAGCATTTT.

J is TRBJ2-1 and V is TRBV6-4; 15 bases line up with TRBD2. The germline V gene encodes CDR1 MRHNA and CDR2 SNTAGT. The CDR3 is 16 amino acids. The V segment lost 5 bases and the J segment 9 bases; nucleotides outside the gene matches: 8. Here the CDR3 DNA reads TGTGCCAGCAGTTTATGGACTAGCGGGGGGGCCCGTGAGCAGTTCTTC. Its protein product is CASSLWTSGGAREQFF.

This chain links TRBV11-2 with TRBJ1-1; a possible D gene is TRBD1 (5 bases). The germline V and J ends were trimmed by 5 bases and 4 bases, with 11 bases remaining between them. Germline loops: CDR1 SGHAT, CDR2 FQNNGV. The CDR3 runs 13 residues. CDR3 residues: CASSNWRGTEAFF. In DNA, the CDR3 is TGTGCCAGCAGCAACTGGAGGGGCACTGAAGCTTTCTTT.

CDR3: CASSQRGGLAGDEQFF. CDR3 in DNA: TGTGCCAGCAGCCAACGAGGGGGACTAGCTGGGGATGAGCAGTTCTTC. The genes are TRBV3-1 (or the pseudogene TRBV3-2) and TRBJ2-1, with TRBD2 identical over 9 bases. Germline V gene sequence: CDR1 LGHDT, CDR2 YNNKEL (reference sequence). This CDR3 is built from 16 residues. V was pared by 2 bases and J by 8 bases, with 10 bases of the junction left unmatched.

This clone was counted a few times. The chain uses TRBV5-6 and TRBJ2-7; possible D gene TRBD2, 6 bases. The germline gives CDR1 SGHDT, CDR2 YYEEEE. CDR3 length: 15 residues. V was pared by 4 bases and J by 0 bases, with 14 bases between. The CDR3 DNA reads TGTGCCAGCAGCATAGGGCCGCGGGACTCCTACGAGCAGTACTTC. It is translated as CASSIGPRDSYEQYF.

The V and J genes are TRBV7-2 and TRBJ1-2, with 7 bases identical to TRBD1. V was pared by 4 bases and J by 6 bases, with 14 bases of the junction left unmatched. The germline gives CDR1 SGHTA, CDR2 FQGNSA. The CDR3 spans 16 residues. CDR3 in amino acids: CASSSRSGQLRNGYTF. In DNA, the CDR3 is TGTGCCAGCAGCTCTAGGTCGGGACAGTTGAGGAATGGCTACACCTTC.

The V and J genes are TRBV5-6 and TRBJ1-2; 7 positions match TRBD1. The CDR3 covers 13 residues. J gave up 3 bases and V 3 bases, and 2 bases lay outside the gene matches. Germline V gene data show CDR1 as SGHDT and CDR2 as YYEEEE. The CDR3 here is CASSSTGDYGYTF. CDR3 nucleotides: TGTGCCAGCAGCTCCACAGGGGACTATGGCTACACCTTC.

V is TRBV12-3 or TRBV12-4 and J is TRBJ2-5; D is unresolved. The CDR3 extends over 13 amino acids. Trimming cost V 3 bases and J 5 bases, with 10 bases left between them. This CDR3 is CASSFGRRETQYF. The CDR3 DNA is TGTGCCAGCAGTTTTGGGCGACGGGAGACCCAGTACTTC.

This chain uses TRBV24-1 with TRBJ2-1; D perhaps matches TRBD2 (6 bases). Germline CDR1 is KGHDR and CDR2 is SFDVKD. The CDR3 totals 15 residues. Trimming left V 5 bases short and J 4 bases short, with 14 bases between. CDR3 residues: CATSAGSGLYNEQFF. DNA for the CDR3: TGTGCCACCAGTGCTGGGAGCGGGCTTTACAATGAGCAGTTCTTC.

The CDR3 region has the DNA TGCGCCAGCACCACAATTCCGAGGGGGCTCGGCTCTGGAAACACCATATATTTT. As protein: CASTTIPRGLGSGNTIYF. The gene calls are TRBV5-1 and TRBJ1-3; TRBD1 aligns across 7 bases. The germline V gene has CDR1 SGHRS and CDR2 YFSETQ. The CDR3 runs to 18 residues. After removal of 6 bases from V and 0 bases from J, the junction contained 15 bases not matched to a gene.

The rearrangement uses TRBV29-1 and TRBJ1-2, with a tentative D call TRBD1 (6 bases). The V end lost 5 bases, the J end lost 4 bases, and 14 bases lay between the germline ends. CDR1 and CDR2 from the germline V gene are SQVTM and ANQGSEA. The CDR3 has 13 amino acids. The CDR3 here is CSVQKTGLYGYTF. The CDR3 region has the DNA TGCAGCGTTCAGAAGACAGGCCTCTATGGCTACACCTTC.

The V call is TRBV6-5, the J call TRBJ1-2; TRBD1 might be the D (6 bases). V was cut by 2 bases and J by 4 bases, with 14 bases left in between. Germline V lookup: CDR1 MNHEY, CDR2 SVGAGI. The CDR3 is 15 residues long. CDR3 region: CASSYVVGGPYGYTF. CDR3 bases: TGTGCCAGCAGTTACGTGGTGGGGGGGCCCTATGGCTACACCTTC.

This clone was picked up a small number of times. The rearrangement uses TRBV5-1 and TRBJ1-1, with 11 bases identical to TRBD1. The CDR3 runs 14 residues. The junction had 4 bases not matched to a gene; V was cut back by 4 bases and J by 5 bases. From germline, CDR1 is SGHRS and CDR2 YFSETQ. The CDR3 protein is CASSPGQGGTEAFF. In nucleotides, the CDR3 is TGCGCCAGCAGCCCGGGACAGGGGGGGACTGAAGCTTTCTTT. The full variable domain, completed using reference TRBV5-1 and TRBJ1-1, is KAGVTQTPRYLIKTRGQQVTLSCSPISGHRSVSWYQQTPGQGLQFLFEYFSETQRNKGNFPGRFSGRQFSNSRSEMNVSTLELGDSALYLCASSPGQGGTEAFFGQGTRLTVV.